This record covers a single T cell receptor (beta chain). The data were taken from a study of CD8 T cells in Susac syndrome. Study-level background: Treatment status at blood draw for the Susac syndrome patients was therapy-naive, corticosteroids, or intravenous immunoglobulin alone.

Germline assignment: CDR1 MNHEY and CDR2 SVGAGI. The V end was cut by 4 bases, the J end by 8 bases, with 12 bases between. CDR3 size: 12 residues. CD8+ and CD4+ T cells from blood underwent TCR beta sequencing. About 0.5 to 1 ug RNA was reverse transcribed with random hexamers. Coverage of TCR beta CDR3 amplification by immunoSEQ multiplex PCR extended to 54 Vbeta and 13 Jbeta. MiXCR was run by TCRdb on the immunoSEQ multiplex PCR reads, yielding one entry per CDR3 protein. This sample yields roughly 250,000 distinct CDR3 sequences, of which approximately 95% are seen a single time; about 0.1% belongs to the top ten.

This receptor was identified in a human donor with Susac syndrome. This chain links TRBV6-5 with TRBJ2-7; no definite D call. The sample taken for sequencing was CD4+ T cells from PBMCs. The CDR3 reads CASSSPPEKQYF. CDR3 DNA: TGTGCCAGCAGTTCTCCCCCAGAGAAGCAGTACTTC.